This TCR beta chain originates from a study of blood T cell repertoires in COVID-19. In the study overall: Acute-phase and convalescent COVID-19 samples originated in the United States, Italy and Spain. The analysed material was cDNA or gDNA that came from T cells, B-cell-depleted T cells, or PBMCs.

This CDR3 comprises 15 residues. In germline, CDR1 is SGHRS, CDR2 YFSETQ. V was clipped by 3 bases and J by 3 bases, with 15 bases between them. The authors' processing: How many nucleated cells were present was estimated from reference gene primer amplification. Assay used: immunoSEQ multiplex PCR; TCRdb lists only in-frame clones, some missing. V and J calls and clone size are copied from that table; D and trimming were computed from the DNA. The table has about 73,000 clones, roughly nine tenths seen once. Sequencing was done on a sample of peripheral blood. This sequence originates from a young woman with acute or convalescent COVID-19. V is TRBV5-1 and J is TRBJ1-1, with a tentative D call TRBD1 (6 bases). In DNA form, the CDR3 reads TGCGCCAGCAGCTGGTCCTGGGGGCTGGACACTGAAGCTTTCTTT. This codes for CASSWSWGLDTEAFF.